A selection of T cell receptor beta chains follows, all from one sample in a study of T cell repertoires in cytomegalovirus infection. MiXCR, run by TCRdb on the reads, gives a single entry per CDR3 protein. The sample consists of approximately 500,000 distinct CDR3 sequences, about 11% of them appearing once. Specimen: PBMCs. All receptors come from a human donor in good health (CMV status not recorded). Some clones in this sample may be carry-over from other donors' samples. Each CDR3 is given without its conserved first and last residue.

length: 10; J: TRBJ2-1; V: TRBV5-1; CDR3: ASSWGLNEQF
length: 16; J: TRBJ1-5; V: TRBV10-3; CDR3: AISEGGREFDSNQPQH
length: 14; J: TRBJ2-7; V: TRBV7-8; CDR3: ASSLASGRPTYEQY
length: 11; J: TRBJ2-5; V: TRBV29-1; CDR3: SGGRSNTGTQY
length: 12; J: TRBJ2-7; V: TRBV11-1; CDR3: ASSLAAGGYEQY
length: 12; J: TRBJ2-7; V: TRBV19; CDR3: ASSRTVRSYEQY
length: 15; J: TRBJ2-2; V: TRBV5-1; CDR3: ASSLAAGGPDTGELF
length: 15; J: TRBJ2-2; V: TRBV7-3; CDR3: ASSYVQDLLNTGELF
length: 12; J: TRBJ2-3; V: TRBV12-3/TRBV12-4; CDR3: ASTPGLAVDTQY
length: 15; J: TRBJ2-7; V: TRBV25-1; CDR3: ASSEIAPDSFSYEQY
length: 16; J: TRBJ2-2; V: TRBV10-3; CDR3: AISESSGMEAVPGELF
length: 13; J: TRBJ1-2; V: TRBV9; CDR3: ASSPQSGGSSGYT
length: 11; J: TRBJ2-3; V: TRBV29-1; CDR3: SVDRGGTDTQY
length: 12; J: TRBJ2-7; V: TRBV10-3; CDR3: AISSGTSSYEQY
length: 13; J: TRBJ2-2; V: TRBV6-1; CDR3: ASDRSQLNTGELF
length: 15; J: TRBJ2-7; V: TRBV2; CDR3: ASSREVIGSQTYEQY
length: 12; J: TRBJ2-1; V: TRBV10-3; CDR3: AIGGPPSYNEQF
length: 11; J: TRBJ2-5; V: TRBV7-9; CDR3: ASLGLAEETQY
length: 12; J: TRBJ1-4; V: TRBV20-1; CDR3: SADRELANEKLF
length: 11; J: TRBJ1-1; V: TRBV5-1; CDR3: ASRTQENTEAF
length: 11; J: TRBJ1-2; V: TRBV27; CDR3: ASSNSRNYGYT
length: 11; J: TRBJ1-2; V: TRBV12-3/TRBV12-4; CDR3: ASSPDINYGYT
length: 12; J: TRBJ2-1; V: TRBV10-3; CDR3: AITTGTGVSEQF
length: 14; J: TRBJ2-1; V: TRBV10-3; CDR3: AIQGRGGSNLNEQF
length: 14; J: TRBJ1-1; V: TRBV6-6; CDR3: ASIPQGRTGGTEAF
length: 13; J: TRBJ2-2; V: TRBV6-2/TRBV6-3; CDR3: ASSQRALNTGELF
length: 15; J: TRBJ2-2; V: TRBV4-1; CDR3: ASSQGTSGSGTGELF
length: 13; J: TRBJ1-6; V: TRBV7-2; CDR3: ASSLSEGVSSPLH
length: 12; J: TRBJ1-2; V: TRBV11-1; CDR3: ASSRQGADYGYT
length: 11; J: TRBJ2-7; V: TRBV6-1; CDR3: ASIAGGPGEQY
length: 13; J: TRBJ2-1; V: TRBV20-1; CDR3: SARDGDRGSDEQF
length: 13; J: TRBJ2-5; V: TRBV7-3; CDR3: ASSPQGGGQETQY
length: 14; J: TRBJ2-1; V: TRBV27; CDR3: ASSFSHTSRGNEQF
length: 13; J: TRBJ1-2; V: TRBV6-2/TRBV6-3; CDR3: ASSGGTGVNYGYT
length: 11; J: TRBJ2-1; V: TRBV2; CDR3: ASLAPYYNEQF
length: 11; J: TRBJ2-7; V: TRBV20-1; CDR3: SAREDDSYEQY
length: 13; J: TRBJ1-5; V: TRBV7-8; CDR3: ASSSGGQRFQPQH
length: 9; J: TRBJ2-1; V: TRBV29-1; CDR3: SVTLNNEQF
length: 14; J: TRBJ1-2; V: TRBV5-1; CDR3: ASSAGGTGRIYGYT
length: 12; J: TRBJ2-1; V: TRBV7-3; CDR3: ASSPTGQGNEQF
length: 13; J: TRBJ1-1; V: TRBV3-1; CDR3: ASSQGAGAKGEAF
length: 12; J: TRBJ2-1; V: TRBV5-1; CDR3: ASSLDLSYNEQF
length: 13; J: TRBJ2-3; V: TRBV5-1; CDR3: ASSSQDRVTDTQY
length: 14; J: TRBJ2-5; V: TRBV3-1; CDR3: ASSRRLAGIEKTQY
length: 11; J: TRBJ1-1; V: TRBV12-3/TRBV12-4; CDR3: ASRSLENTEAF
length: 10; J: TRBJ1-2; V: TRBV19; CDR3: ASSIGRDGYT
length: 12; J: TRBJ2-2; V: TRBV20-1; CDR3: SARDRGLPGELF
length: 11; J: TRBJ1-1; V: TRBV30; CDR3: AWSVTRGLGAF
length: 12; J: TRBJ2-1; V: TRBV7-2; CDR3: ASSLGLAYNERF
length: 14; J: TRBJ2-6; V: TRBV6-1; CDR3: ASSFPERSGANVLT
length: 11; J: TRBJ1-5; V: TRBV6-1; CDR3: ASSGDNLRPQH
length: 12; J: TRBJ1-1; V: TRBV29-1; CDR3: SATGTGFFTEAF
length: 11; J: TRBJ1-2; V: TRBV6-1; CDR3: ASSLGPVYGYT